The source of this TCR beta chain is a study of regulatory T cells in long-lasting Graves disease. Construction of the TCR beta libraries employed iRepertoire HTBI primers in conjunction with Arm-PCR of CDR3 regions. TCRdb recomputed calls from the multiplex PCR reads with MiXCR, one row per CDR3 protein. The table records 300,000 to 400,000 distinct CDR3 sequences, over 15% of them present only once. Time point reported: newly diagnosed GD, antithyroid drugs for less than 3 months. Scientists built the TCR library using RNA that was extracted from PBMCs. The same sample was also studied in work on T cells in Graves' hyperthyroidism and ophthalmopathy.

Sample: peripheral blood mononuclear cells (PBMCs), taken at new diagnosis, from a patient treated with antithyroid drugs. The receptor's source is a man in his forties with Graves disease.

The CDR3 sequence: CASILSGSSYEQYF. DNA of the CDR3: TGTGCCAGCATCCTCTCGGGAAGCTCCTACGAGCAGTACTTC. This chain links TRBV28 with TRBJ2-7; tentative D call: TRBD2 (5 bases). This CDR3 has 14 residues. The V end was cut by 7 bases, the J end by 0 bases, with 13 bases between. CDR1 is MDHEN and CDR2 is SYDVKM in the germline V gene.